This TCR beta chain was identified during a study of T cells in women clearing cervical HPV infection (dated by TCRdb to 2017 to 2018). Turning to the overall study: The cases were roughly 25 women with histologically confirmed HPV16-related CIN3 or worse, and 2 of these cases were invasive cancers. The 25 or so controls were women who cleared a single incident HPV16 infection within 12 months without developing precancer or cancer. Blood from cases was collected at the visit at which the lesion was first identified, whereas blood from controls was collected once infection was no longer detected. For cases, the median interval between lesion detection and blood sampling was roughly 150 days, with an interquartile range of about 85 to 210 days. Since HLA typing was available for only a few women, HLA type could not be ruled out as a confounder. This exploratory proof-of-principle case-control study, nested within the Guanacaste HPV Natural History Study in Costa Rica, compared TCR repertoires among women with different cervical HPV16 outcomes. Cases were matched to controls by age within five years and by the year the sample was collected. A median age of around 35 years was observed in cases versus 38 in controls, and no significant differences in baseline characteristics were found. In the parent cohort, 8,500 to 12,000 women aged 18 or older were enrolled in Guanacaste, Costa Rica, during about 1992 to 1994 and were followed for seven years. Quality controls consisted of five blinded duplicates per group, for a total of 60 or so samples made up of some 50 participants and some 10 replicates.

As to this clone: Its binding antigen is unknown. The read ends 3 residues early relative to the CDR3; the germline J gene fills the gap.

Via the germline V gene, CDR1 is KGHSH and CDR2 LQKENI. The cysteine opens and the phenylalanine closes a CDR3 of 14 amino acids. Shown are 33 bases from within the CDR3, in frame from base 1. The study at large found these results: TCR repertoire richness was significantly higher in CIN3+ cases than in controls across sequencing depths, while evenness did not differ. Whether associations preceded infection or resulted from infection could not be shown with the cross-sectional design, and effector/memory subsets and HPV-specific T cells were not isolated. T-cell numbers per sample were unknown, so richness differences could reflect varying T-cell content rather than repertoire biology. Random forest classifiers combining richness and V gene abundances distinguished cases from controls with an estimated AUC of roughly 0.8. TRBV6-7 relative abundance was lower in cases than in controls (around 0.11% versus 0.16%; Bonferroni P = 0.0008).

Using the immunoSEQ assay, multiplex PCR amplified TCR beta CDR3 regions from an average of approximately 1,200 ng of genomic DNA per sample. Primer bias was corrected in the assay by using a complete synthetic TCR repertoire to establish an amplification baseline. The amplicons were sequenced using the Illumina platform. As for how the authors treated the data: Sequences were error-corrected by clustering with frequency ratios and a modified nearest-neighbor algorithm, then analyzed in the immunoSEQ Analyzer with IMGT gene definitions. At each rarefaction depth, TCR richness and evenness were averaged across 20 rarefaction repeats, and samples with fewer sequences than that depth were excluded. Relative abundances of V, D and J genes were compared between groups using Wilcoxon rank sum tests, with FDR correction applied. For the blinded duplicates, the intraclass correlation was 95.6% for TCR richness and averaged around 81% across 66 gene segments. TCRdb stores this immuneACCESS table with in-frame sequences only. Part of the clones is absent; in the studies checked, under half of the shortfall reflects unresolved V genes, and no reason is known for the rest. V and J calls plus clone size are reproduced from that table; the DNA served to infer D and trimming. The sample table on file contains roughly 38,000 clones. Of the sample, 6.4% falls within the top ten clones.

Every participant had a single incident cervical HPV16 infection, and prevalent HPV16 infections were excluded. Cervical HPV DNA was detected with MY09/MY11 PCR, and genotyping was done by dot-blot hybridization. Around 15 mL of heparinized blood was centrifuged, after which the buffy coat was aliquoted, frozen at -30 degrees C, and then stored at -80 degrees C. QIAGEN kits were used to extract genomic DNA from the buffy coat specimens. The source material was blood buffy coat. The chain is encoded by TRBV18 joined to TRBJ1-2, with the D gene uncertain. This sequence was found in a woman between 18 and 70 years old with a cervical HPV16 infection that either progressed to CIN3+ or cleared (not recorded which). CDR3 DNA, as far as it was read: TGTGCCAGCTCACTTCCGGGGATCTCCTACGAC. It specifies CASSLPGISYD. The entire CDR3 reads CASSLPGISYDYTF.